What follows describes a single TCR beta chain. What it recognizes is unknown. The sample comes from a study of T cell responses to AZD1222 COVID-19 vaccine. Turning to the study itself: Pooled together were second doses at about 4 or about 12 weeks. Overall study findings and caveats: CD4 TCRs covered the whole spike, strongest at regions 160-218 and 743-854. Repertoires were obtained solely post-peak T cell response. Seropositive at baseline were only six AZD1222 recipients.

Repertoires were generated with immunoSEQ multiplex PCR, while TCRdb's copy carries only in-frame clones and drops some. The sample has about 120,000 clones; roughly 90% are singletons. Trimming pared 5 bases from V and 3 bases from J, leaving 14 bases between. Germline V lookup: CDR1 SEHNR, CDR2 FQNEAQ (reference sequence). The CDR3 sequence is 15 residues long. Here the sequenced sample was peripheral blood, taken on day 0 of AZD1222 vaccination. The TCR sequence derives from an adult in good health. This rearrangement joins TRBV7-9 to TRBJ2-1; unclear D gene. The chain's CDR3 is CASSLFGPYYNEQFF. CDR3 in DNA: TGTGCCAGCAGCCTCTTTGGACCCTACTACAATGAGCAGTTCTTC.